The TCR beta chain described here comes from a study of cytomegalovirus exposure and HLA in healthy donors (dated by TCRdb to the late 2010s). Regarding the research as a whole: According to a later analysis, one platform produced both the 110 or so validation repertoires and the roughly 650 repertoires of the first cohort. The study was designed to test whether signatures of past pathogen exposure could be identified by cataloging public T cell receptors. Besides the first cohort of under 700 subjects, a separate validation cohort made up of around 120 different subjects was used. To predict cytomegalovirus infection status, the study combined high-throughput TCR immunosequencing, statistical association of individual TCRs with disease status, and machine learning.

The research as a whole found: A few of the identified cytomegalovirus-associated TCR beta chains were confirmed in vitro to be specific for cytomegalovirus antigens. All 120 or so repertoires were used to score co-occurrence in the validation cohort in a later analysis, because that analysis had no HLA typing for the cohort. The classifier was reported to diagnose cytomegalovirus status with high specificity and sensitivity in both the original and validation cohorts. Of the cluster scores, 94% were above 0 in a later analysis, which found that TCRs clustered in the first cohort also tended to co-occur in the 90 to 150 validation repertoires. Most TCR sequences were observed very rarely across donors, whereas some public TCRs were present in many individuals. The authors suggested that the approach could potentially be generalized to other disease states and immunological phenotypes. A total of 150 to 200 TCR beta chains were listed by the study as associated with cytomegalovirus.

In the case of this clone: Its target antigen remains unknown. No per-base quality is available; no much larger clone lies one base away.

Receptor libraries were prepared by the immunoSEQ multiplex PCR assay. In the original analysis: A statistical classification framework was built to diagnose cytomegalovirus status from the catalog of TCR beta chain sequences. Imported from immuneACCESS, the table was reduced by TCRdb to in-frame sequences with V and J called. These copies leave out some clones; in studies compared against another copy, an unresolved V gene accounts for under half, and the cause of the remainder is not known. The V and J calls and clone size are taken from that table; D and trimming were inferred from the DNA. The sample table holds more than 70,000 clones, of which 90% to 97% were seen once. 1.6% of the sample goes to the ten largest clones. Including the terminal cysteine and phenylalanine, the CDR3 comprises 16 residues. Only the CDR3 DNA stays, 48 bases, in frame from base 1. Relative to germline, V is missing 4 bases and J is missing 5 bases, with 10 bases of the junction outside any gene match. The germline V gene provides CDR1 SGHDT and CDR2 YYEEEE.

The donors were included in the validation cohort of 120 subjects, a group kept apart from the roughly 730-subject first cohort. This chain joins TRBV5-6 to TRBJ2-2, and TRBD1 aligns with 8 junction nucleotides. The specimen sequenced was PBMCs. The clonotype was recovered from a young man in good health and CMV-seropositive. The CDR3 is CASSSPGGRWTGELFF. The DNA reads as follows: TGTGCCAGCAGCAGCCCAGGGGGCAGGTGGACCGGGGAGCTGTTTTTT.